This record concerns one T cell receptor (beta chain) sequence. 13 Jbeta primers and 60 Vbeta primers were used for the PCR. Data came from immunoSEQ multiplex PCR; TCRdb stores just in-frame clones and leaves some out. The sample carries approximately 100,000 clones, 60% to 85% recorded once. The sample belongs to a study of cytomegalovirus exposure and HLA in healthy donors. The CDR3 runs to 14 residues. Trimming took 8 bases from V and 5 from J; bases not matched to a gene: 6. CDR1 and CDR2 from the germline V gene are LNHDA and SQIVND (reference sequence). The TCR originated in a female donor in good health and CMV-seronegative. Sequencing input: PBMCs. The chain carries TRBV19 and TRBJ1-5; the match to TRBD1 covers 10 bases. As DNA, the CDR3 is TGTGCCAGTTGCGACAGGGGGCTAGATCAGCCCCAGCATTTT. Encoded protein: CASCDRGLDQPQHF.